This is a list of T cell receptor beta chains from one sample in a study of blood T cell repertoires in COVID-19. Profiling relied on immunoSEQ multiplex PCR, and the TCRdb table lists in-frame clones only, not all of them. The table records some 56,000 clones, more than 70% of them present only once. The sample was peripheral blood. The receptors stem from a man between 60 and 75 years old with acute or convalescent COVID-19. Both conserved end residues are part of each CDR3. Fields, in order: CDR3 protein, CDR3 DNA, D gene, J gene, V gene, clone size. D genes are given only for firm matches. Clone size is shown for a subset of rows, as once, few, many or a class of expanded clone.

CDR3aa: CASSPDRGREKLFF; CDR3nt: TGTGCCAGCAGCCCGGACAGGGGCCGTGAAAAACTGTTTTTT; d_gene: TRBD1; j_gene: TRBJ1-4; v_gene: TRBV11-2; abundance: .
CDR3aa: CASSVGAPDIQYF; CDR3nt: TGTGCCAGCAGCGTAGGGGCCCCCGACATTCAGTACTTC; d_gene: .; j_gene: TRBJ2-4; v_gene: TRBV9; abundance: .
CDR3aa: CASSSGQGGPQAQPQHF; CDR3nt: TGTGCCAGCAGCTCTGGACAGGGGGGTCCTCAAGCTCAGCCCCAGCATTTT; d_gene: TRBD1; j_gene: TRBJ1-5; v_gene: TRBV7-2; abundance: .
CDR3aa: CASSLSRGNTEAFF; CDR3nt: TGTGCCAGCAGCTTGTCACGAGGGAACACTGAAGCTTTCTTT; d_gene: .; j_gene: TRBJ1-1; v_gene: TRBV5-4; abundance: few
CDR3aa: CASSGPRDRALGRTPLHF; CDR3nt: TGTGCCAGCAGTGGCCCCCGGGACAGGGCCTTAGGTCGGACACCCCTCCACTTT; d_gene: TRBD1; j_gene: TRBJ1-6; v_gene: TRBV2; abundance: .
CDR3aa: CASSLRDRLWGYTEAFF; CDR3nt: TGTGCCAGCAGCTTACGGGACAGGCTTTGGGGGTACACTGAAGCTTTCTTT; d_gene: TRBD1; j_gene: TRBJ1-1; v_gene: TRBV7-8; abundance: .
CDR3aa: CASRGLKLTDNEQFF; CDR3nt: TGTGCCAGCAGGGGACTAAAACTAACCGACAATGAGCAGTTCTTC; d_gene: TRBD2; j_gene: TRBJ2-1; v_gene: TRBV2; abundance: .
CDR3aa: CASSEAWATDTQYF; CDR3nt: TGTGCCAGCAGTGAAGCTTGGGCCACAGATACGCAGTATTTT; d_gene: .; j_gene: TRBJ2-3; v_gene: TRBV2; abundance: .
CDR3aa: CASSLTGGETQYF; CDR3nt: TGTGCCAGCAGCTTAACAGGGGGAGAGACCCAGTACTTC; d_gene: .; j_gene: TRBJ2-5; v_gene: TRBV7-3; abundance: .
CDR3aa: CATIRGGNQPQHF; CDR3nt: TGTGCCACCATACGAGGGGGAAATCAGCCCCAGCATTTT; d_gene: .; j_gene: TRBJ1-5; v_gene: TRBV6-5; abundance: .
CDR3aa: CASSPQAGQPQHF; CDR3nt: TGTGCCAGCTCACCGCAGGCTGGACAGCCCCAGCATTTT; d_gene: .; j_gene: TRBJ1-5; v_gene: TRBV18; abundance: .
CDR3aa: CASSLAGPPGETQYF; CDR3nt: TGTGCCAGCAGCTTGGCCGGCCCTCCGGGAGAGACCCAGTACTTC; d_gene: .; j_gene: TRBJ2-5; v_gene: TRBV11-2; abundance: .
CDR3aa: CASSLNGRRGGDTQYF; CDR3nt: TGTGCCAGCAGCTTAAACGGCAGACGGGGTGGTGATACGCAGTATTTT; d_gene: .; j_gene: TRBJ2-3; v_gene: TRBV11-2; abundance: .
CDR3aa: CASSQAGLAGETGELFF; CDR3nt: TGTGCCAGCAGCCAAGCGGGACTAGCGGGGGAAACCGGGGAGCTGTTTTTT; d_gene: TRBD2; j_gene: TRBJ2-2; v_gene: TRBV4-2; abundance: many
CDR3aa: CASRGAGRSDTQYF; CDR3nt: TGTGCCAGCAGGGGAGCGGGGCGGTCGGATACGCAGTATTTT; d_gene: TRBD2; j_gene: TRBJ2-3; v_gene: TRBV27; abundance: .
CDR3aa: CASSSGGHYGYTF; CDR3nt: TGTGCCAGCAGTTCAGGGGGCCACTATGGCTACACCTTC; d_gene: TRBD1; j_gene: TRBJ1-2; v_gene: TRBV28; abundance: .
CDR3aa: CASGLGQGSQPQHF; CDR3nt: TGTGCTAGTGGCCTTGGACAGGGATCCCAGCCCCAGCATTTT; d_gene: TRBD1; j_gene: TRBJ1-5; v_gene: TRBV12-5; abundance: .
CDR3aa: CASSQDRRITHNEQFF; CDR3nt: TGTGCCAGCAGCCAAGACCGGCGGATAACCCACAATGAGCAGTTCTTC; d_gene: .; j_gene: TRBJ2-1; v_gene: TRBV4-2; abundance: few
CDR3aa: CASSPGTDYNEQFF; CDR3nt: TGTGCCAGTAGCCCCGGGACAGATTACAATGAGCAGTTCTTC; d_gene: TRBD1; j_gene: TRBJ2-1; v_gene: TRBV19; abundance: .
CDR3aa: CASRKDKEGQPQHF; CDR3nt: TGTGCCAGCAGAAAAGACAAGGAAGGACAGCCCCAGCATTTT; d_gene: .; j_gene: TRBJ1-5; v_gene: TRBV2; abundance: .
CDR3aa: CASSYSQGRVTDTQYF; CDR3nt: TGTGCCAGCAGTTACAGTCAGGGGAGGGTCACAGATACGCAGTATTTT; d_gene: .; j_gene: TRBJ2-3; v_gene: TRBV6-5; abundance: .
CDR3aa: CASSQDGGALETQYF; CDR3nt: TGTGCCAGCAGTCAGGACGGGGGGGCCCTAGAGACCCAGTACTTC; d_gene: TRBD2; j_gene: TRBJ2-5; v_gene: TRBV7-9; abundance: .
CDR3aa: CASSLISGGAGGELFF; CDR3nt: TGTGCCAGCAGCTTGATCAGCGGGGGGGCTGGCGGGGAGCTGTTTTTT; d_gene: TRBD2; j_gene: TRBJ2-2; v_gene: TRBV5-6; abundance: .
CDR3aa: CASSLEGTSGTQYF; CDR3nt: TGTGCCAGCAGCTTGGAAGGGACTAGCGGGACCCAGTACTTC; d_gene: TRBD2; j_gene: TRBJ2-5; v_gene: TRBV5-8; abundance: .
CDR3aa: CASSSGLADFGEQYF; CDR3nt: TGTGCCAGCAGTTCCGGACTAGCGGACTTTGGTGAGCAGTACTTC; d_gene: TRBD2; j_gene: TRBJ2-7; v_gene: TRBV28; abundance: .
CDR3aa: CASSEGGGNQPQHF; CDR3nt: TGCGCCAGCAGTGAAGGGGGCGGCAATCAGCCCCAGCATTTT; d_gene: TRBD1; j_gene: TRBJ1-5; v_gene: TRBV5-1; abundance: .
CDR3aa: CASSGASYEQYF; CDR3nt: TGCGCCAGCAGTGGCGCCTCCTACGAGCAGTACTTC; d_gene: .; j_gene: TRBJ2-7; v_gene: TRBV10-1; abundance: .
CDR3aa: CASRPRTGEGTEAFF; CDR3nt: TGTGCCAGCAGACCCAGGACAGGGGAAGGCACTGAAGCTTTCTTT; d_gene: TRBD1; j_gene: TRBJ1-1; v_gene: TRBV7-3; abundance: .
CDR3aa: CASSLDRANTEAFF; CDR3nt: TGCGCCAGCAGCTTGGACAGGGCGAACACTGAAGCTTTCTTT; d_gene: .; j_gene: TRBJ1-1; v_gene: TRBV5-1; abundance: .
CDR3aa: CASSSRTGGRIRGTDTQYF; CDR3nt: TGTGCCAGCAGCTCTCGGACAGGGGGGCGCATACGGGGCACAGATACGCAGTATTTT; d_gene: TRBD1; j_gene: TRBJ2-3; v_gene: TRBV5-5; abundance: .
CDR3aa: CASSPGVSGGPPYEQYF; CDR3nt: TGTGCCAGCAGCCCGGGGGTCTCCGGGGGGCCCCCCTACGAGCAGTACTTC; d_gene: .; j_gene: TRBJ2-7; v_gene: TRBV7-2; abundance: .
CDR3aa: CASSPDRASSLF; CDR3nt: TGTGCCAGCAGTCCGGACAGGGCCTCGAGTTTGTTC; d_gene: TRBD1; j_gene: TRBJ2-4; v_gene: TRBV2; abundance: .